The 26 T cell receptor beta chains below were found in one sample sequenced in a study of blood T cell repertoires in COVID-19. Data came from immunoSEQ multiplex PCR; TCRdb stores just in-frame clones and leaves some out. The table records 210,000 or so clones, roughly 80% of them present only once. Sequencing was done on a sample of peripheral blood. The receptors were gathered from a human donor in a cohort sampled during active COVID-19.

The rearrangement joins TRBV5-1 to TRBJ2-7, with 7 nucleotides matching TRBD1. V shed 4 bases, J shed 5 bases, and the junction held 9 bases outside the gene matches. The CDR3 is made up of 14 amino acids. Germline V gene lookup returns CDR1 SGHRS and CDR2 YFSETQ. The CDR3 sequence: CASSPSDRADEQYF. DNA of the CDR3: TGCGCCAGCAGCCCCTCCGACAGGGCGGACGAGCAGTACTTC. The full variable domain, its missing parts supplied by reference TRBV5-1 and TRBJ2-7, is KAGVTQTPRYLIKTRGQQVTLSCSPISGHRSVSWYQQTPGQGLQFLFEYFSETQRNKGNFPGRFSGRQFSNSRSEMNVSTLELGDSALYLCASSPSDRADEQYFGPGTRLTVT.

In DNA, the CDR3 is TGTGCCAGCAGCTACGACAGGTTTCCAAGCTCTGGAAACACCATATATTTT. Amino acids: CASSYDRFPSSGNTIYF. The chain recombines TRBV7-2 with TRBJ1-3, with a possible D match to TRBD1 (6 bases). V was clipped by 4 bases and J by 0 bases, with 16 bases between them. CDR1 is SGHTA, CDR2 FQGNSA, per germline. This CDR3 is 17 amino acids long.

The V and J genes are TRBV5-5 and TRBJ2-7; 10 bases align to TRBD2. The CDR3 loop spans 14 amino acids. Germline values: CDR1 SGHKS, CDR2 YYEKEE (reference sequence). Losses at the gene ends were 1 base for V and 4 bases for J; bases not matched to a gene: 2. This CDR3 is CASSLTSGKYEQYF. CDR3 coding DNA: TGTGCCAGCAGCTTGACTAGCGGGAAGTACGAGCAGTACTTC.

This clone has only a few counts. The chain carries TRBV9 and TRBJ1-4; D is unresolved. Trimming took 3 bases from V and 3 from J, leaving 9 bases between them. The CDR3 totals 14 residues. CDR1 and CDR2 from the germline V gene are SGDLS and YYNGEE. The DNA for the CDR3 is TGTGCCAGCAGCGCAACAGTTGCTAATGAAAAACTGTTTTTT. It encodes CASSATVANEKLFF. Combining the CDR3 with reference TRBV9 and TRBJ1-4 gives the whole variable domain DSGVTQTPKHLITATGQRVTLRCSPRSGDLSVYWYQQSLDQGLQFLIQYYNGEERAKGNILERFSAQQFPDLHSELNLSSLELGDSALYFCASSATVANEKLFFGSGTQLSVL.

The chain employs TRBV5-1 and TRBJ2-7, with TRBD1 identical over 8 bases. Looked up from germline, CDR1 is SGHRS and CDR2 is YFSETQ. After removal of 1 base from V and 2 bases from J, the junction contained 14 bases not matched to a gene. CDR3 size: 18 residues. CDR3 protein: CASSLPRQGRSGTYEQYF. The CDR3, as DNA: TGCGCCAGCAGCTTGCCCCGACAGGGGAGAAGTGGGACCTACGAGCAGTACTTC.

J is TRBJ1-4 and V is TRBV28, with 9 bases lining up with TRBD1. The V segment lost 9 bases and the J segment 2 bases; nucleotides outside the gene matches: 4. The CDR3 is 14 residues long. CDR1 is MDHEN and CDR2 is SYDVKM in the germline V gene. The DNA for the CDR3 is TGTGCCAGTACTACAGGGGGCACTAATGAAAAACTGTTTTTT. This gives the protein CASTTGGTNEKLFF.

This chain links TRBV28 with TRBJ1-2; tentatively, D is TRBD1 (5 bases). Germline CDR1 reads MDHEN; CDR2 reads SYDVKM. CDR3 length: 15 amino acids. The ends were cut back, 3 bases at V and 8 bases at J, with 19 bases in the middle. As DNA, the CDR3 is TGTGCCAGCAGTTTTAGGAGGGGCGCGGCGAAAGGCTACACCTTC. Its protein product is CASSFRRGAAKGYTF.

The rearrangement joins TRBV4-3 to TRBJ2-6; D perhaps matches TRBD2 (6 bases). CDR3 length equals 18 residues. V lost 3 bases, J lost 2 bases, and 17 bases lay in between. CDR1 is LGHNA and CDR2 is YSLEER in the germline V gene. CDR3 amino acids: CASSHGQGLVAGANVLTF. The DNA of the CDR3 is TGCGCCAGCAGCCACGGGCAGGGACTCGTAGCTGGGGCCAACGTCCTGACTTTC.

The rearrangement uses TRBV2 and TRBJ2-1; 9 bases agree with TRBD2. The CDR3 is made up of 15 amino acids. Trimming took 6 bases from V and 2 from J; bases not matched to a gene: 5. Germline loops: CDR1 SNHLY, CDR2 FYNNEI. CDR3 coding DNA: TGTGCCAGCAGGCCGACTAGCGGTGCCTACAATGAGCAGTTCTTC. Protein product: CASRPTSGAYNEQFF.

The chain combines TRBV10-3 with TRBJ2-6; 8 bases match TRBD1. Germline V gene sequence: CDR1 ENHRY, CDR2 SYGVKD. This CDR3 has 16 amino acids. Germline trimming cut 8 bases from V and 0 bases from J; bases unmatched to any gene: 6. The CDR3 DNA reads TGTGCCATCTCTAGGACAGGGAGCTCTGGGGCCAACGTCCTGACTTTC. Amino acids: CAISRTGSSGANVLTF.

V and J are TRBV5-1 and TRBJ1-2; 11 positions agree with TRBD1. Germline lookup yields CDR1 SGHRS and CDR2 YFSETQ. V lost 3 bases, J lost 4 bases, and 11 bases stayed unmatched. The CDR3 contains 17 residues. The CDR3 reads CASSWQPSGTGGYGYTF. In DNA, the CDR3 is TGCGCCAGCAGCTGGCAACCCTCCGGGACAGGGGGCTATGGCTACACCTTC.

The V gene is TRBV4-3, the J gene TRBJ2-7; 7 bases align to TRBD2. CDR3 size: 14 residues. Losses at the gene ends were 4 bases for V and 4 bases for J; bases not matched to a gene: 7. The germline CDR1 and CDR2 sequences are LGHNA and YSLEER. In nucleotides, the CDR3 is TGCGCCAGCAGCCGCACCGGGGGGACTTACGAGCAGTACTTC. It is translated as CASSRTGGTYEQYF.

This clone was seen a single time. The chain uses TRBV28 and TRBJ2-1, with D perhaps TRBD2 (6 bases). Germline V lookup: CDR1 MDHEN, CDR2 SYDVKM. The ends were cut back, 5 bases at V and 4 bases at J, with 12 bases in the middle. This CDR3 is built from 14 residues. CDR3 DNA: TGTGCCAGCAGTCCCCAGCGGGTTTACAATGAGCAGTTCTTC. The encoded protein is CASSPQRVYNEQFF.

The genes are TRBV7-2 and TRBJ2-7, with 7 nucleotides matching TRBD2. The J segment lost 0 bases and the V segment lost 2 bases, leaving 10 bases of the junction unmatched. This CDR3 has 17 residues. Germline V CDR1 and CDR2: SGHTA, FQGNSA. CDR3 coding DNA: TGTGCCAGCAGCTTATTCCCCGCGTGGGAGGGCTCCTACGAGCAGTACTTC. Translated, it gives CASSLFPAWEGSYEQYF.

The V call is TRBV2, the J call TRBJ1-6; TRBD1 matches 9 bases. From germline, CDR1 is SNHLY and CDR2 FYNNEI. CDR3 length equals 14 residues. Trimming at V came to 7 bases and at J to 10 bases, leaving 8 bases not matched to a gene. The CDR3 nucleotides read TGTGCCAGCACCCTGACAGGGGGAGACTCACCCCTCCACTTT. The encoded protein is CASTLTGGDSPLHF.

This clone was detected only a few times. This sequence joins TRBV6-4 and TRBJ2-1, with D perhaps matching TRBD2 (5 bases). Germline CDR1 is MRHNA and CDR2 is SNTAGT. Deletions cut 7 bases from V and 5 bases from J, with 15 bases between. This CDR3 is built from 14 residues. The CDR3 region is CASKGNGIDNEQFF. For the CDR3, the DNA is TGTGCCAGCAAGGGTAACGGGATCGACAATGAGCAGTTCTTC.

This clone was observed a handful of times. The gene calls are TRBV7-2 and TRBJ2-7; no clear D. The CDR3 contains 14 residues. V gave up 2 bases and J gave up 1 base, with 9 bases separating them. Per germline, CDR1 SGHTA and CDR2 FQGNSA. CDR3 residues: CASSLSAVSYEQYF. CDR3 sequence (DNA): TGTGCCAGCAGCTTAAGCGCAGTATCCTACGAGCAGTACTTC.

CDR3 protein: CASSLAVRVSGNTIYF. As DNA, the CDR3 is TGTGCCAGCAGCTTGGCCGTGAGGGTCTCTGGAAACACCATATATTTT. J is TRBJ1-3 and V is TRBV5-6; D unclear. The CDR3 length is 16 residues. Germline CDR1 and CDR2: SGHDT and YYEEEE. With 0 bases removed from V and 0 bases from J, the gap between germline ends came to 10 bases.

The rearrangement joins TRBV4-2 to TRBJ2-1; D ambiguous. This CDR3 has 15 residues. Trimming pared 0 bases from V and 5 bases from J, leaving 11 bases between. Germline V gene sequence: CDR1 LGHNA, CDR2 YNFKEQ. The CDR3 sequence is CASSQESTRNNEQFF. CDR3 DNA: TGTGCCAGCAGCCAAGAATCCACCAGGAACAATGAGCAGTTCTTC.

V is TRBV7-3 and J is TRBJ2-1; TRBD2 is a possible D gene (5 bases). The germline V and J ends were trimmed by 5 bases and 6 bases, with 14 bases remaining between them. Germline loops: CDR1 SGHTA, CDR2 FQGTGA. The CDR3 totals 14 residues. CDR3 DNA: TGTGCCAGCAGCGTTAGTTCGGACTTCAATGAGCAGTTCTTC. It is translated as CASSVSSDFNEQFF.

The chain combines TRBV28 with TRBJ1-2; D remains ambiguous. V lost 3 bases and J lost 8, with 16 bases in between. CDR3 length: 14 residues. Per the germline V gene, CDR1 is MDHEN and CDR2 is SYDVKM. Here the CDR3 reads CASSFHSRPWGYTF. CDR3 sequence (DNA): TGTGCCAGCAGTTTCCACTCTCGTCCATGGGGCTACACCTTC.

A single count supports this clone. The genes are TRBV5-8 and TRBJ1-2, with 9 positions matching TRBD1. The CDR3 loop spans 16 amino acids. Trimming cost V 2 bases and J 2 bases; bases outside gene matches: 7. Germline loops: CDR1 SGHTS, CDR2 YDEGEE. The chain's CDR3 is CASSLGTGIKNYGYTF. For the CDR3, the DNA is TGTGCCAGCAGCTTAGGGACAGGGATCAAAAACTATGGCTACACCTTC.

The CDR3 DNA follows: TGTGCCAGTACCCCGACAGGCTATAACACTGAAGCTTTCTTT. As protein: CASTPTGYNTEAFF. V is TRBV19 and J is TRBJ1-1, with D possibly being TRBD1 (6 bases). The CDR3 extends over 14 amino acids. V dropped 7 bases and J dropped 2 bases, with 14 bases sitting between them. CDR1 LNHDA and CDR2 SQIVND come from the germline V gene (reference sequence).

V usage is TRBV2 and J usage is TRBJ2-1; 11 bases map to TRBD2. J was trimmed by 8 bases and V by 5 bases; bases with no gene match: 14. In germline, CDR1 is SNHLY, CDR2 FYNNEI. The CDR3 is made up of 17 amino acids. This CDR3 reads CASSSYLTSGARDEQFF. As DNA, the CDR3 is TGTGCCAGCAGTTCCTACCTGACTAGCGGGGCAAGGGATGAGCAGTTCTTC.

This chain uses TRBV19 with TRBJ2-7, with 8 bases fitting TRBD1. The CDR3 loop spans 14 amino acids. CDR1 is LNHDA and CDR2 is SQIVND in the germline V gene (reference sequence). The junction had 2 bases not matched to a gene; V was cut back by 4 bases and J by 0 bases. CDR3 protein: CASSRQGPSYEQYF. DNA of the CDR3: TGTGCCAGTAGTAGACAGGGGCCCTCCTACGAGCAGTACTTC. Looking up the rest from reference TRBV19 and TRBJ2-7 gives the full variable domain: DGGITQSPKYLFRKEGQNVTLSCEQNLNHDAMYWYRQDPGQGLRLIYYSQIVNDFQKGDIAEGYSVSREKKESFPLTVTSAQKNPTAFYLCASSRQGPSYEQYFGPGTRLTVT.

The chain is built from TRBV18 and TRBJ2-7; 8 bases agree with TRBD1. This CDR3 comprises 14 residues. The trim removed 3 bases at V and 4 bases at J, leaving 5 bases unmatched. CDR1 is KGHSH and CDR2 is LQKENI in the germline V gene. The CDR3 DNA reads TGTGCCAGCTCACCGGGACAGGACCGATACGAGCAGTACTTC. It encodes CASSPGQDRYEQYF. The whole variable domain, remainder taken from reference TRBV18 and TRBJ2-7, is NAGVMQNPRHLVRRRGQEARLRCSPMKGHSHVYWYRQLPEEGLKFMVYLQKENIIDESGMPKERFSAEFPKEGPSILRIQQVVRGDSAAYFCASSPGQDRYEQYFGPGTRLTVT.